Shown below are 24 T cell receptor beta chains from a single sample sequenced in a study of identical twins. TCRdb itself ran the 5' RACE reads through MiXCR, one entry per CDR3 protein. The table shows 450,000 or so distinct CDR3 sequences, with approximately 24% occurring only once. These sequences were also reported in another study, on T cells expressing NK-cell markers.

The sequenced sample consisted of CD4+ T cells sorted from blood. These receptors originate from a woman aged 18-30 years in good health.

V is TRBV20-1 and J is TRBJ2-1, with TRBD2 matching over 11 bases. CDR3 length: 18 residues. With 0 bases clipped from V and 2 bases from J, the junction kept 9 bases outside the gene matches. Germline CDR1 is DFQATT and CDR2 is SNEGSKA (reference sequence). This CDR3 reads CSARDLRLAGMPYNEQFF. In nucleotides, the CDR3 is TGCAGTGCTAGAGATCTAAGACTAGCGGGAATGCCCTACAATGAGCAGTTCTTC.

A few counts support this clonotype. The rearrangement links TRBV10-3 to TRBJ2-2, with 9 nucleotides matching TRBD1. There are 15 residues in the CDR3. J was trimmed by 4 bases and V by 7 bases; bases with no gene match: 7. CDR1 ENHRY and CDR2 SYGVKD come from the germline V gene. Written as DNA, the CDR3 is TGTGCCATCACTCGGGACAGGGTCGGCACCGGGGAGCTGTTTTTT. Amino acid sequence: CAITRDRVGTGELFF.

There are a few counts of this clonotype. The chain carries TRBV6-5 and TRBJ2-7, with a weak D call TRBD2 (6 bases). The germline gives CDR1 MNHEY, CDR2 SVGAGI. The CDR3 is 14 residues long. With 2 bases removed from V and 7 bases from J, the gap between germline ends came to 15 bases. Written as DNA, the CDR3 is TGTGCCAGCAGTTACCTACCCCTGAGCGGGGAGCAGTACTTC. It yields the protein CASSYLPLSGEQYF.

The CDR3: CASSPGARTDTQYF. As DNA, the CDR3 is TGTGCCAGCAGCCCCGGGGCTAGAACAGATACGCAGTATTTT. The chain couples TRBV5-5 to TRBJ2-3; D might be TRBD1 or TRBD2, each matching 5 bases. This CDR3 contains 14 residues. With 4 bases removed from V and 3 bases from J, the gap between germline ends came to 12 bases. Germline-derived CDR1 and CDR2 are SGHKS and YYEKEE (reference sequence).

This chain links TRBV20-1 with TRBJ1-4; TRBD1 is a possible D gene (6 bases). Deletions cut 1 base from V and 6 bases from J, with 12 bases between. This CDR3 spans 14 amino acids. The germline V gene encodes CDR1 DFQATT and CDR2 SNEGSKA (reference sequence). The CDR3 spells CSARAQGMDEKLFF. CDR3 DNA sequence: TGCAGTGCTAGAGCACAGGGTATGGATGAAAAACTGTTTTTT.

This clonotype has just a few counts. For the CDR3, the DNA is TGTGCCAGCAGCCGAACGAAGGAGGGGAAAGCTTTCTTT. It codes for CASSRTKEGKAFF. The chain uses TRBV7-2 and TRBJ1-1; tentative D call: TRBD1 (5 bases). Germline CDR1 SGHTA, CDR2 FQGNSA. V was cut by 5 bases and J by 9 bases, with 16 bases left in between. This CDR3 comprises 13 residues. Complete variable domain (other parts from reference TRBV7-2 and TRBJ1-1): GAGVSQSPSNKVTEKGKDVELRCDPISGHTALYWYRQSLGQGLEFLIYFQGNSAPDKSGLPSDRFSAERTGGSVSTLTIQRTQQEDSAVYLCASSRTKEGKAFFGQGTRLTVV.

This clonotype came up a few times. The rearrangement uses TRBV6-1 and TRBJ2-7; D perhaps matches TRBD1 (5 bases). The CDR3 is 14 amino acids. The V end lost 5 bases, the J end lost 1 base, and 12 bases lay between the germline ends. Germline V CDR1 and CDR2: MNHNS, SASEGT. CDR3 bases: TGTGCCAGCAGTCTCTACAGGTTTTCCTACGAGCAGTACTTC. As protein: CASSLYRFSYEQYF.

This clonotype has at least ten counts. DNA of the CDR3: TGTGCCAGCAGTTTAACCGGGTTAAATGGAAACACCATATATTTT. This encodes CASSLTGLNGNTIYF. V and J are TRBV12-3 or TRBV12-4 and TRBJ1-3, with D unresolved. CDR3 length: 15 residues. The germline V and J ends were trimmed by 2 bases and 3 bases, with 11 bases remaining between them.

The chain uses TRBV12-3 or TRBV12-4 and TRBJ2-7; TRBD1 aligns across 11 bases. The CDR3 is 15 residues long. With 3 bases clipped from V and 6 bases from J, the junction kept 7 bases outside the gene matches. The CDR3 region is CASSFSGQGAVEQYF. CDR3 nucleotides: TGTGCCAGCAGTTTTAGCGGACAGGGGGCTGTCGAGCAGTACTTC.

V usage is TRBV5-1 and J usage is TRBJ1-3; TRBD1 agrees at 7 bases. CDR1 and CDR2 (germline): SGHRS, YFSETQ. The CDR3 totals 15 residues. V dropped 4 bases and J dropped 5; count of bases not matched to a gene: 9. CDR3 amino acids: CASSPGQLERNTIYF. The CDR3 DNA sequence: TGCGCCAGCAGCCCGGGACAGCTAGAGAGAAACACCATATATTTT. The variable domain in full, completed from reference TRBV5-1 and TRBJ1-3, reads KAGVTQTPRYLIKTRGQQVTLSCSPISGHRSVSWYQQTPGQGLQFLFEYFSETQRNKGNFPGRFSGRQFSNSRSEMNVSTLELGDSALYLCASSPGQLERNTIYFGEGSWLTVV.

This clonotype was detected only a few times. CDR3 amino acids: CASTPGWGLAAYNEQFF. The DNA of the CDR3 is TGTGCCAGCACCCCAGGGTGGGGGCTAGCAGCATACAATGAGCAGTTCTTC. J is TRBJ2-1 and V is TRBV2; tentatively, D is TRBD1 (6 bases). Germline V gene lookup returns CDR1 SNHLY and CDR2 FYNNEI. The CDR3 consists of 17 residues. V lost 7 bases and J lost 4, with 23 bases in between.

The table lists this clonotype with a few counts. This chain connects TRBV7-2 to TRBJ1-3; possible D gene TRBD1, 5 bases. In germline, CDR1 is SGHTA, CDR2 FQGNSA. The CDR3 length is 16 residues. V was shortened by 5 bases and J by 0 bases, with 14 bases between the two germline ends. DNA for the CDR3: TGTGCCAGCAGCCGAACGGGGGATCGCTCTGGAAACACCATATATTTT. Protein product: CASSRTGDRSGNTIYF.

The chain combines TRBV12-5 with TRBJ2-5, with TRBD2 identical over 8 bases. This CDR3 has 13 amino acids. Unmatched junction bases numbered 1, after V lost 2 bases and J lost 5 bases. Germline assignment: CDR1 LGHNT and CDR2 FRNRAP. In DNA, the CDR3 is TGTGCTAGTGGTTTGTCGGGGGGGGAGACCCAGTACTTC. Protein product: CASGLSGGETQYF.

The chain uses TRBV14 and TRBJ1-4; 7 bases match TRBD1. Germline V gene lookup returns CDR1 SGHDN and CDR2 FVKESK. Unmatched junction bases numbered 6, after V lost 4 bases and J lost 7 bases. The CDR3 contains 14 residues. The CDR3 protein is CASSPVRDSEKLFF. The CDR3 DNA reads TGTGCCAGCAGCCCCGTGAGGGACAGTGAAAAACTGTTTTTT.

This chain uses TRBV12-3 or TRBV12-4 with TRBJ2-5, with 9 bases aligning to TRBD1. The CDR3 runs to 13 residues. Germline trimming cut 5 bases from V and 4 bases from J; bases unmatched to any gene: 2. CDR3 protein: CASSMTGGETQYF. For the CDR3, the DNA is TGTGCCAGCAGTATGACAGGGGGAGAGACCCAGTACTTC.

This clonotype has just a few counts. The chain joins TRBV12-3 or TRBV12-4 to TRBJ2-3; D assignment may be TRBD1 or TRBD2 (5 bases each). The CDR3 contains 17 residues. Deletions cut 6 bases from V and 0 bases from J, with 19 bases between. DNA for the CDR3: TGTGCCAGCAGGAGACCGGGACGCCGAACTAGCACAGATACGCAGTATTTT. Translation: CASRRPGRRTSTDTQYF.

The CDR3 loop is CASSLDRGREDTQYF. As DNA, the CDR3 is TGTGCCAGCAGCCTAGACAGGGGGCGAGAAGATACGCAGTATTTT. The chain has TRBV7-9 and TRBJ2-3, with TRBD1 identical over 10 bases. Germline-derived CDR1 and CDR2 are SEHNR and FQNEAQ (reference sequence). The CDR3 covers 15 residues. V was clipped by 5 bases and J by 5 bases; unmatched bases: 7.

V is TRBV7-2 and J is TRBJ2-5; D gene ambiguous. Germline CDR1 SGHTA, CDR2 FQGNSA. This CDR3 has 15 amino acids. Trimming took 1 base from V and 4 from J, leaving 13 bases between them. CDR3 loop: CASSLVVLLVETQYF. CDR3 bases: TGTGCCAGCAGCTTAGTGGTCCTTTTGGTAGAGACCCAGTACTTC.

V is TRBV5-1 and J is TRBJ1-3; D uncertain. V dropped 0 bases and J dropped 4 bases, with 2 bases sitting between them. CDR1 is SGHRS, CDR2 YFSETQ, per germline. The CDR3 is 12 amino acids. The CDR3 region has the DNA TGCGCCAGCAGCTTGGACGGAAACACCATATATTTT. Translation: CASSLDGNTIYF.

CDR3 residues: CASSTTANTEAFF. CDR3 in DNA: TGTGCCAGCAGCACGACAGCGAACACTGAAGCTTTCTTT. V is TRBV6-1 and J is TRBJ1-1, with a tentative D call TRBD1 (5 bases). Trimming removed 6 bases at V and 1 base at J, with 9 bases between. Germline CDR1 MNHNS, CDR2 SASEGT. The CDR3 has 13 residues.

The chain is built from TRBV20-1 and TRBJ2-5; TRBD1 is a possible D gene (5 bases). The CDR3 runs to 12 residues. The V and J ends lost 3 bases and 4 bases respectively, with 9 bases between them. Germline V gives CDR1 DFQATT, CDR2 SNEGSKA (reference sequence). The CDR3 region has the DNA TGCAGTGCTAGGAAAGGGGCAGAGACCCAGTACTTC. It translates to CSARKGAETQYF.

V is TRBV27 and J is TRBJ2-1, with TRBD2 identical over 8 bases. Germline trimming cut 2 bases from V and 4 bases from J; bases unmatched to any gene: 4. CDR3 length: 15 amino acids. The germline gives CDR1 MNHEY, CDR2 SMNVEV (reference sequence). CDR3 DNA sequence: TGTGCCAGCAGTTTACATCGGGGGGGATACAATGAGCAGTTCTTC. It yields the protein CASSLHRGGYNEQFF.

This clonotype was observed a few times. The gene calls are TRBV11-3 and TRBJ1-2, with D possibly matching TRBD1 (5 bases). The CDR3 loop spans 14 amino acids. V was cut by 4 bases and J by 5 bases, with 14 bases left in between. Germline loops: CDR1 SGHNT, CDR2 YENEEA. Here the CDR3 DNA reads TGTGCCAGCAGCTCCGGGACGGCGGGATATGGCTACACCTTC. This sequence encodes CASSSGTAGYGYTF.

The V gene is TRBV7-9, the J gene TRBJ1-1; D is unresolved. The germline V gene encodes CDR1 SEHNR and CDR2 FQNEAQ (reference sequence). V lost 1 base to trimming and J lost 1 base, with 13 bases between them. CDR3 length: 16 amino acids. The CDR3 is CASSLGVLGRNTEAFF. The CDR3 nucleotides read TGTGCCAGCAGCTTAGGCGTCCTAGGGAGGAACACTGAAGCTTTCTTT.